This T cell receptor beta chain was found in a study of blood T cell repertoires in COVID-19. Here immunoSEQ multiplex PCR was the method, and the copy in TCRdb shows in-frame clones only, minus some. Of tens of thousands of clones in the sample, approximately 80% were seen once. From germline, CDR1 is MNHEY and CDR2 SVGAGI. V lost 2 bases and J 7 bases, leaving 20 bases between the germline ends. The CDR3 totals 16 residues. The origin of this receptor is a man in his sixties or seventies with acute or convalescent COVID-19. The gene calls are TRBV6-5 and TRBJ1-2, with D tentatively TRBD1 (6 bases). The specimen was peripheral blood. The CDR3 reads CASSYLGQNGGFGYTF. For the CDR3, the DNA is TGTGCCAGCAGTTACCTGGGACAAAACGGAGGCTTTGGCTACACCTTC.